This T cell receptor (beta chain) was documented in a study of regulatory T cells in long-lasting Graves disease. Relying on iRepertoire HTBI primers and Arm-PCR of CDR3 regions, the team built TCR beta libraries. TCRdb passed the multiplex PCR reads through MiXCR, listing each CDR3 protein once. The sample lists 250,000 to 300,000 distinct CDR3 sequences, around 19% occurring once. This clonotype has a count of ten or more. The time point is: newly diagnosed GD, antithyroid drugs for less than 3 months. Scientists built the TCR library using RNA that was extracted from PBMCs. The CDR3 is 16 residues long. Trimming at V came to 3 bases and at J to 2 bases, leaving 8 bases not matched to a gene. Germline-derived CDR1 and CDR2 are MNHEY and SMNVEV (reference sequence). Separately, the same data were catalogued under a study of T cells in Graves' hyperthyroidism and ophthalmopathy. That work contributes: Diagnosing involved the use of clinical symptoms, serum thyroxine and TRAb, thyroid ultrasound and orbital computed tomography. During a first-round RT-PCR of the TCR CDR3, the HTBI primer set was used.

The chain combines TRBV27 with TRBJ2-3; 7 nucleotides agree with TRBD2. The clonotype was recovered from a woman aged 25 to 45 with Graves disease. Specimen: peripheral blood mononuclear cells (PBMCs), collected at new diagnosis, from a patient treated with antithyroid drugs. Here the CDR3 DNA reads TGTGCCAGCAGTTTGCTGCGGGGGACCTACACAGATACGCAGTATTTT. Translated: CASSLLRGTYTDTQYF.